This T cell receptor beta chain stems from a study of tumor-infiltrating lymphocytes in primary liver carcinoma. CDR1 SGHAT and CDR2 FQDESV come from the germline V gene (reference sequence). The CDR3 runs 13 residues. Joint extraction of RNA and DNA used 20-30 mg of bulk tissue that was unsorted. Patients underwent resection of primary liver carcinoma. This clonotype has only one observation. One end of the junction is discordant with germline, which a read error may explain. Starting material of about 450 ng total RNA yielded TCR beta cDNA via a constant-region primer. Construction of TCR beta libraries relied on three successive nested multiplex PCR rounds employing slightly modified ARM-PCR. Researchers ran the first two PCR rounds for approximately 10 cycles each with TRBV1-TRBV30 forward primers and a C-beta reverse primer. TCRdb independently ran MiXCR on the multiplex PCR reads; one entry per CDR3 protein. The table records roughly 190,000 distinct CDR3 sequences, roughly 80% of them present only once.

Specimen: tumor tissue from primary liver carcinoma. The clonotype was recovered from a man aged 40-49 years with primary liver carcinoma and hepatitis B virus infection. The chain recombines TRBV11-1 with TRBJ2-1; maybe TRBD2 (6 bases). CDR3 in DNA: TGTGCCAGTAGCGCGGGAAGGCCGAATGAGCGGTTCTTC. Translated, it gives CASSAGRPNERFF.